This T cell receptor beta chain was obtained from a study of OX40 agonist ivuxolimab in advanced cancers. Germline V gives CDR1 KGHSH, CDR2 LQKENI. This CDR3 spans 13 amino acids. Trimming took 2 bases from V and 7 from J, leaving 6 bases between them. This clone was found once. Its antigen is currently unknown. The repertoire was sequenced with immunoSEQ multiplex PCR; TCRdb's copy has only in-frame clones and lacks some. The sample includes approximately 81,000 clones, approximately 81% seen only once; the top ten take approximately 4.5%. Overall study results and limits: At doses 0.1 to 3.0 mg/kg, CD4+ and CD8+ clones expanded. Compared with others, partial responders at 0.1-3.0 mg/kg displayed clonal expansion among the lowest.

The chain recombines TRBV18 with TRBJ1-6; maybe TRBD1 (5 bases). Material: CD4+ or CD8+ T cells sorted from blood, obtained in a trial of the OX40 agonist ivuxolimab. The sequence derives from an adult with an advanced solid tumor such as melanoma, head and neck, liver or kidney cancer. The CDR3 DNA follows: TGTGCCAGCTCACCAGGGGACAATTCACCCCTCCACTTT. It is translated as CASSPGDNSPLHF.